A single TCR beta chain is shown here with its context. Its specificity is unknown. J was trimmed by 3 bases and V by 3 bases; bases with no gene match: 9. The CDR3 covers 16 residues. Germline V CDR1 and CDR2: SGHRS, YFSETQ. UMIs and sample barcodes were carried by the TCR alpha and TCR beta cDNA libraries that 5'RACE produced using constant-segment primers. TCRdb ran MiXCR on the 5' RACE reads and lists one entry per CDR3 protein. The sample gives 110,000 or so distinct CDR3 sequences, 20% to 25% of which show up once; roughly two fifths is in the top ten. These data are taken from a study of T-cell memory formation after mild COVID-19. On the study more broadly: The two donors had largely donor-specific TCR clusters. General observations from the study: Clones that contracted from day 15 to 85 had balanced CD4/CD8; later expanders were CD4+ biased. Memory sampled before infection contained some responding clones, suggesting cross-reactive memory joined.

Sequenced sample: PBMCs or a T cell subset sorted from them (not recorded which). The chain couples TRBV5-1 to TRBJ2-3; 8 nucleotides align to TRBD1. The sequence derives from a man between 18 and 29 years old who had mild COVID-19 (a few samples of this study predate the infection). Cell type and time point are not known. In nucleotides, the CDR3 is TGCGCCAGCAGCTGGGGGGACAGGAGGATAACAGATACGCAGTATTTT. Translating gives CASSWGDRRITDTQYF. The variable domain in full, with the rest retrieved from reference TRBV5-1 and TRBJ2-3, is KAGVTQTPRYLIKTRGQQVTLSCSPISGHRSVSWYQQTPGQGLQFLFEYFSETQRNKGNFPGRFSGRQFSNSRSEMNVSTLELGDSALYLCASSWGDRRITDTQYFGPGTRLTVL.